This TCR beta chain was captured by sequencing in a study of blood T cell repertoires in COVID-19. The table came from immunoSEQ multiplex PCR; TCRdb's copy has only in-frame clones and leaves some out. The profile shows about 65,000 clones, around 93% of them singletons. About this clone itself: One end of the junction varies from germline; a read error may be responsible.

Germline lookup yields CDR1 SGHTA and CDR2 FQGNSA. This CDR3 spans 18 amino acids. Sequencing was performed on peripheral blood. The chain recombines TRBV7-2 with TRBJ2-1, with D possibly being TRBD2 (6 bases). The sequence came from a man between 70 and 80 years old with active COVID-19. The CDR3 DNA is TGTGCCAGCAGCTTAGCGGAGGGATTTCCGAGCTCCTACAATGGGCAGTTCTTC. Protein sequence: CASSLAEGFPSSYNGQFF.